This T cell receptor (beta chain) was recorded in a study of STAT5B mutations in CD4+ large granular lymphocyte leukemia. Findings of the study overall: Without putative leukemic clones, patient CD4-sorted repertoires remained more clonal than healthy CD4+ repertoires.

Produced via immunoSEQ multiplex PCR; TCRdb's table is partial and in-frame only. The table includes about 30,000 clones, roughly three quarters detected once. To note about this clone: The antigen is undetermined.

CDR1 is SGHTA, CDR2 FQGNSA, per germline. Trimming took 5 bases from V and 3 from J, leaving 5 bases between them. The CDR3 totals 11 residues. Sequencing was performed on CD4+ T cells from blood buffy coats. The sequence came from a human donor in good health. The rearrangement joins TRBV7-2 to TRBJ2-7; no clear D. The CDR3 loop reads CASSLLYEQYF. The CDR3 region has the DNA TGTGCCAGCAGCCTACTCTACGAGCAGTACTTC.